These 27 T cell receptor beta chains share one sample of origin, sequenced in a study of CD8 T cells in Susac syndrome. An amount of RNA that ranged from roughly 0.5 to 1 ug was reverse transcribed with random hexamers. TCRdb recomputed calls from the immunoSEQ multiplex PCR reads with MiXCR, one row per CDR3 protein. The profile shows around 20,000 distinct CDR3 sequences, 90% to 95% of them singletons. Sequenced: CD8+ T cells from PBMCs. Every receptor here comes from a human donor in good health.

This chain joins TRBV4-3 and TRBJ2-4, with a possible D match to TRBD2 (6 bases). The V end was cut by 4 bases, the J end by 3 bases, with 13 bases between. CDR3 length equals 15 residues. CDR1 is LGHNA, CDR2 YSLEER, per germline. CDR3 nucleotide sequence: TGCGCCAGCAGCCCTCACGGCGGGGTCAAAAACATTCAGTACTTC. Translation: CASSPHGGVKNIQYF.

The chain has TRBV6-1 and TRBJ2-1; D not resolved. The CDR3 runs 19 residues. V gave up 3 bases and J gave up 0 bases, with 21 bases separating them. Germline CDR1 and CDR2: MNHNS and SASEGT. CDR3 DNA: TGTGCCAGCAGTGAGGCGGAACGGTTAGTCGCCAGCTCCTACAATGAGCAGTTCTTC. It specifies CASSEAERLVASSYNEQFF.

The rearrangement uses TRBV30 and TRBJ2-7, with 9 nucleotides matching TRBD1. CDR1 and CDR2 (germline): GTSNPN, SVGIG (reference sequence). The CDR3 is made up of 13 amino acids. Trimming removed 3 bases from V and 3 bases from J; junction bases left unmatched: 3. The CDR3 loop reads CAWRQGADYEQYF. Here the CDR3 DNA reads TGTGCCTGGAGACAGGGGGCTGACTACGAGCAGTACTTC.

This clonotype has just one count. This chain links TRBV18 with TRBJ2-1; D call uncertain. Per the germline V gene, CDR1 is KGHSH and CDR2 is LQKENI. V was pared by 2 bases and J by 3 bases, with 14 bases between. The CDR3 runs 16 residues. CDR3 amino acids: CASSPFGVSGYNEQFF. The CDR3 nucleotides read TGTGCCAGCTCACCATTTGGGGTGTCTGGCTACAATGAGCAGTTCTTC.

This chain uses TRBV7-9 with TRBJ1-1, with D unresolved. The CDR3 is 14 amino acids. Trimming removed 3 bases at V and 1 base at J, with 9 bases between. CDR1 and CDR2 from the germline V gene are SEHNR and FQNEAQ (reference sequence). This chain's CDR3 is CASSFGDPNTEAFF. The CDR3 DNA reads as TGTGCCAGCAGCTTCGGAGATCCGAACACTGAAGCTTTCTTT.

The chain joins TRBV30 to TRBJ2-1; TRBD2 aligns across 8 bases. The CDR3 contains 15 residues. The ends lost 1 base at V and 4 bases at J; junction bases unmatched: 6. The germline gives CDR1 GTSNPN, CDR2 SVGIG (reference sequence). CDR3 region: CAWSGPGGEYNEQFF. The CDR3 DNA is TGTGCCTGGAGTGGCCCCGGGGGGGAGTACAATGAGCAGTTCTTC.

In DNA, the CDR3 is TGTGCCACCAGCAGAGATTTTGAAGTCAGGGCTAAGTACTTC. Amino acids: CATSRDFEVRAKYF. This chain links TRBV15 with TRBJ2-7; the D gene is possibly TRBD1 (5 bases). The germline CDR1 and CDR2 sequences are LNHNV and YYDKDF (reference sequence). V lost 0 bases, J lost 11 bases, and 17 bases lay in between. The CDR3 extends over 14 amino acids. The full variable domain, in which reference TRBV15 and TRBJ2-7 provide the parts outside the CDR3, is DAMVIQNPRYQVTQFGKPVTLSCSQTLNHNVMYWYQQKSSQAPKLLFHYYDKDFNNEADTPDNFQSRRPNTSFCFLDIRSPGLGDTAMYLCATSRDFEVRAKYFGPGTRLTVT.

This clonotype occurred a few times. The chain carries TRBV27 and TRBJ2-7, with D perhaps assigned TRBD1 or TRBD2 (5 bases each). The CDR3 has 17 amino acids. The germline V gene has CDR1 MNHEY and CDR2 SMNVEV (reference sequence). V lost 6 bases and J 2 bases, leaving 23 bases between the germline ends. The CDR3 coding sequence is TGTGCCAGCAGCCTTAAACCGGGACCCCTGGCCCCCTACGAGCAGTACTTC. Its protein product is CASSLKPGPLAPYEQYF.

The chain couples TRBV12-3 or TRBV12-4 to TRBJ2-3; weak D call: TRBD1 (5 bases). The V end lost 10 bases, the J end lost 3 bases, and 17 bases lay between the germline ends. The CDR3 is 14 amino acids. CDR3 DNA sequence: TGTGCCACCAAACTAAGGGCAGGGACAGATACGCAGTATTTT. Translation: CATKLRAGTDTQYF.

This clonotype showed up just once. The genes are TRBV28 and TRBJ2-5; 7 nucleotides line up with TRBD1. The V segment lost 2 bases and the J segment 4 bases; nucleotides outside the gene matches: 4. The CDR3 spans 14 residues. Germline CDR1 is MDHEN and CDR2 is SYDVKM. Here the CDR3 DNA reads TGTGCCAGCAGTTTAGTAGGGGGCGCAGAGACCCAGTACTTC. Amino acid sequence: CASSLVGGAETQYF.

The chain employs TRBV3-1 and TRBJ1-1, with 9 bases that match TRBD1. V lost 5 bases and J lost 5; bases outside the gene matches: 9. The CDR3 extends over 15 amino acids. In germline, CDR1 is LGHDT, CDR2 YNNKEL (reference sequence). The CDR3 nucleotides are TGTGCCAGCAGCTTACGCAGGGGACAGGGAACTGAAGCTTTCTTT. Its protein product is CASSLRRGQGTEAFF.

The CDR3 DNA is TGCAGCGTTGTGGCAGGGTTAAACTATGGCTACACCTTC. It codes for CSVVAGLNYGYTF. This chain joins TRBV29-1 and TRBJ1-2, with D possibly TRBD1 on 5 matching bases. Germline V gives CDR1 SQVTM, CDR2 ANQGSEA. CDR3 length equals 13 residues. Between the trimmed V and J ends, which lost 4 bases and 2 bases, there was a span of 11 bases.

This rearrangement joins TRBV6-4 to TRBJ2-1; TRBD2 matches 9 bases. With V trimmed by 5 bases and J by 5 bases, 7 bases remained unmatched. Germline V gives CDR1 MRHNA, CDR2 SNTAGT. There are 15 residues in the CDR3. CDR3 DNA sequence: TGTGCCAGCAGTCTCGGGACTAGCCCGGACAATGAGCAGTTCTTC. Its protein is CASSLGTSPDNEQFF.

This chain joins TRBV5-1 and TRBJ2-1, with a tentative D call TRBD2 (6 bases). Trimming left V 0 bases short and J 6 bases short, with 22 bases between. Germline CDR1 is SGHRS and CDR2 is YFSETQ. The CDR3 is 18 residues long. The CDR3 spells CASSLAGLASYLGNEQFF. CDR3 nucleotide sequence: TGCGCCAGCAGCTTGGCCGGCCTAGCGTCTTACCTTGGCAATGAGCAGTTCTTC.

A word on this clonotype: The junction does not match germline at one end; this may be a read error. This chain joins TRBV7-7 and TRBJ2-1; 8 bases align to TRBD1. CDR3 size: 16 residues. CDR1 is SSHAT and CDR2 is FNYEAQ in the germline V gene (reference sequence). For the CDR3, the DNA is TGTGCTAGCAGCCCAAACAGGGGGAATTTGTACAATGAGCAGTTCTTC. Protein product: CASSPNRGNLYNEQFF.

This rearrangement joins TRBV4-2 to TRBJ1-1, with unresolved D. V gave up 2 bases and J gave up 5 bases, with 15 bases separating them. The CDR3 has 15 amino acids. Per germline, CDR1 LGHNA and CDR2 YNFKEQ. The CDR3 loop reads CASSQYREVGTEAFF. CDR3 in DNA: TGTGCCAGCAGCCAATATCGGGAGGTGGGGACTGAAGCTTTCTTT.

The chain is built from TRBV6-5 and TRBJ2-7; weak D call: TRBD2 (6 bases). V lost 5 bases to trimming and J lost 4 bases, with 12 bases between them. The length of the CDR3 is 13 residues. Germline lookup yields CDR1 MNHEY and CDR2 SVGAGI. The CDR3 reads CASSTGRGYEQYV. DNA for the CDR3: TGTGCCAGCAGTACCGGGAGAGGGTACGAGCAGTACGTC.

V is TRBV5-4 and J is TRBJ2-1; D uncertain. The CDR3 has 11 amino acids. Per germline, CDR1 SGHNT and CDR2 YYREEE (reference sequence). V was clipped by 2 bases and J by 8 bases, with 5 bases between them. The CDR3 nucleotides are TGTGCCAGCAGCTTAAGCCATGAGCAGTTCTTC. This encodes CASSLSHEQFF.

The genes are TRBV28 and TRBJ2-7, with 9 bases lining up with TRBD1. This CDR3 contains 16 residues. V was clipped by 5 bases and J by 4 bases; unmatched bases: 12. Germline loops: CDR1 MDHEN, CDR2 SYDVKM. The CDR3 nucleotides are TGTGCCAGCAGTCTAGACTTGGGGACAGGGTCTTACGAGCAGTACTTC. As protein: CASSLDLGTGSYEQYF.

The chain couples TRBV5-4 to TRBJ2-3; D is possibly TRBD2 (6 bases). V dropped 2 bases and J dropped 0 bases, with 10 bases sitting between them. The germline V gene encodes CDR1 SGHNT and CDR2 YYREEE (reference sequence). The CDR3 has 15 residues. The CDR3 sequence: CASSFLARSTDTQYF. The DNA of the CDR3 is TGTGCCAGCAGCTTTCTAGCGAGAAGCACAGATACGCAGTATTTT.

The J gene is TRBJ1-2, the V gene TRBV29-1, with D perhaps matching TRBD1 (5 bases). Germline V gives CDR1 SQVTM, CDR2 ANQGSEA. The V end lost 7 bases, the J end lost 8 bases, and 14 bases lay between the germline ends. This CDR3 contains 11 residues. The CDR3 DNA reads TGCAGCGGGAGAGGGGCGAGAGGCTACACCTTC. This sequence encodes CSGRGARGYTF.

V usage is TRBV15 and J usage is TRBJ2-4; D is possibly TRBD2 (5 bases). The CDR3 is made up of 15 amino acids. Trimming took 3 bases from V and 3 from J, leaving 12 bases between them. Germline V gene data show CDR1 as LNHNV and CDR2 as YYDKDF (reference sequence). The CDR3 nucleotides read TGTGCCACCAGCAGCACCTGGGGAGACAAAAACATTCAGTACTTC. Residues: CATSSTWGDKNIQYF.

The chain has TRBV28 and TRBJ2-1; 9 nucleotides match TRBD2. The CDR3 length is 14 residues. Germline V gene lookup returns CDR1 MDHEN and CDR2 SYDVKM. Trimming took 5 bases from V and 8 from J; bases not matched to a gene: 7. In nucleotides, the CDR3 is TGTGCCAGCAGTATCTCCTCTAGCGGGGATGAGCAGTTCTTC. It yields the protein CASSISSSGDEQFF.

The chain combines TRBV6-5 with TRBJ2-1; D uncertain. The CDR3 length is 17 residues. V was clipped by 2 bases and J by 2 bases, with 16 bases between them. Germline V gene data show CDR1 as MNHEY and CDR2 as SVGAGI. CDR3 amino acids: CASSYSPFATTYNEQFF. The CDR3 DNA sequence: TGTGCCAGCAGTTACAGCCCGTTTGCCACAACCTACAATGAGCAGTTCTTC.

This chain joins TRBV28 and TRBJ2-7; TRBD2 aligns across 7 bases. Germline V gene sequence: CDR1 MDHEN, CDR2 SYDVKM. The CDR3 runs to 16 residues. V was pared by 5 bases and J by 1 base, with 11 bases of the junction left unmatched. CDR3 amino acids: CASSPHRSGASYEQYV. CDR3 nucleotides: TGTGCCAGCAGTCCACATAGGAGCGGGGCATCCTACGAGCAGTACGTC.

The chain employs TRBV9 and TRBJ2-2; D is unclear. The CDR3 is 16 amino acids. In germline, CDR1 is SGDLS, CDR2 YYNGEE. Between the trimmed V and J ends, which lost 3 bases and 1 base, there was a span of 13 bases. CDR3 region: CASSARPRENTGELFF. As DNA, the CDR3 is TGTGCCAGCAGCGCCCGCCCCCGAGAGAACACCGGGGAGCTGTTTTTT. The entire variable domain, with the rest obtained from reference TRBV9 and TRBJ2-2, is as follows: DSGVTQTPKHLITATGQRVTLRCSPRSGDLSVYWYQQSLDQGLQFLIQYYNGEERAKGNILERFSAQQFPDLHSELNLSSLELGDSALYFCASSARPRENTGELFFGEGSRLTVL.

For the CDR3, the DNA is TGTGCCTGGAGTTGGCGGGCCTCCTACGAGCAGTACTTC. It translates to CAWSWRASYEQYF. The chain carries TRBV30 and TRBJ2-7, with D maybe TRBD2 (5 bases). This CDR3 is 13 amino acids long. V lost 2 bases and J lost 0, with 8 bases in between. Germline CDR1 is GTSNPN and CDR2 is SVGIG (reference sequence).